The clone carrying this T cell receptor beta chain was seen more than once but under ten times. Its antigen is not known. CDR1 SGHTA and CDR2 FQGNSA come from the germline V gene. V dropped 1 base and J dropped 0; count of bases not matched to a gene: 2. This CDR3 has 16 amino acids. For the second PCR, which ran for 7 to 11 cycles, a sample-barcoded 5' primer and a J-beta primer mix were used. A tag from a template-switch adaptor with 12 random nucleotides marked each cDNA molecule. TCRdb recomputed calls from the 5' RACE reads with MiXCR, one row per CDR3 protein. There are about 640,000 distinct CDR3 sequences in the sample; around 54% occur only once, and approximately 40% lies in the top ten. These data are taken from a study of blood T cells in healthy people across ages. Findings of the study overall: More naive CD4+ cells and higher diversity marked long-lived donors relative to aged donors.

The material sequenced was blood. V usage is TRBV7-2 and J usage is TRBJ2-2, with 7 bases matching TRBD2. The receptor's source is a man in his sixties in good health. The CDR3 DNA reads TGTGCCAGCAGCTTAGGCGGGGGAGCGAACACCGGGGAGCTGTTTTTT. Protein product: CASSLGGGANTGELFF.